This paragraph covers one TCR beta chain sequence. This CDR3 is 15 amino acids long. V dropped 4 bases and J dropped 7; count of bases not matched to a gene: 7. From germline, CDR1 is SGHRS and CDR2 YFSETQ. These data originate in a study of cytomegalovirus exposure and HLA in healthy donors. Overall study context: Within an early data release were about 85 million unique TCRs drawn from HLA-typed donors. Genotyping of hundreds of donors showed that approximately 83% belonged to the Caucasian-associated ancestry cluster.

Researchers ran the PCR with 60 Vbeta and 13 Jbeta primers. Clones were read by immunoSEQ multiplex PCR, and TCRdb kept only the in-frame ones, dropping some. The table has over 200,000 clones, around 73% seen once; the top ten hold 3.8%. The rearrangement links TRBV5-1 to TRBJ2-2; 10 positions match TRBD1. The source material was PBMCs. This receptor was identified in a male donor in good health and CMV-seronegative. The CDR3 DNA follows: TGCGCCAGCAGCACACGACAGGGGGCCGGCGGGGAGCTGTTTTTT. It is translated as CASSTRQGAGGELFF. Together with reference TRBV5-1 and TRBJ2-2, the CDR3 gives the full variable domain: KAGVTQTPRYLIKTRGQQVTLSCSPISGHRSVSWYQQTPGQGLQFLFEYFSETQRNKGNFPGRFSGRQFSNSRSEMNVSTLELGDSALYLCASSTRQGAGGELFFGEGSRLTVL.